Sequencing of this T cell receptor (beta chain) was carried out in a study of control samples from healthy donors and cancer patients. TCRdb's copy holds only in-frame clones and misses some; the assay was immunoSEQ multiplex PCR. Of 150,000 or so clones listed, approximately 94% are singletons. The V gene end was trimmed by 10 bases and the J gene end by 7 bases; junction bases not matched to a gene: 7. This CDR3 contains 13 residues. Germline CDR1 SNHLY, CDR2 FYNNEI. This clonotype was sampled from a man aged 40-55 years in good health. Sequencing was done on a sample of blood. The V and J genes are TRBV2 and TRBJ1-4; 9 bases align to TRBD1. This CDR3 reads CAIRQGDGEKLFF. The CDR3 DNA reads as TGTGCCATCAGACAGGGGGATGGTGAAAAACTGTTTTTT.